The next 22 T cell receptor beta chains were all read from a single sample in a study of esophageal squamous cell carcinoma under preoperative chemotherapy (dated by TCRdb to the late 2010s). The time point label here, explained by the study, means: after preoperative PTX-NDP chemotherapy. Receptor amplification or capture employed PCR. Sequencing used a HiSeq X Ten. TCRdb applied fastp at Q25 and MiXCR to the public reads, then kept only in-frame beta chains. Each CDR3 protein gets just one entry, which takes the most common genes and DNA from the rows behind it. In this sample the table shows 34,000 or so distinct CDR3 sequences, 40% to 60% of which occur a single time. The top ten clones comprise about 23% of the sample. The biological material was taken from a patient given preoperative chemotherapy. The receptors originated from a human donor with esophageal squamous cell carcinoma. The donor label of this sample is uncertain.

The chain links TRBV19 to TRBJ2-5, with D uncertain. Deletions cut 7 bases from V and 5 bases from J, with 20 bases between. Germline V gene data show CDR1 as LNHDA and CDR2 as SQIVND (reference sequence). The CDR3 has 15 residues. This CDR3 is CASTPGASIRETQYF. DNA for the CDR3: TGTGCCAGTACCCCCGGCGCCTCGATTCGCGAGACCCAGTACTTC.

This clonotype was detected ten times or more. The chain couples TRBV7-9 to TRBJ2-7; the D call may be TRBD1 or TRBD2 (5 bases each). Germline CDR1 is SEHNR and CDR2 is FQNEAQ (reference sequence). This CDR3 has 14 amino acids. V gave up 5 bases and J gave up 2 bases, with 13 bases separating them. DNA of the CDR3: TGTGCCAGCAGCGGGGGAGCACCGCCCTACGAGCAGTACTTC. Translated, it gives CASSGGAPPYEQYF.

This clonotype was counted at least ten times. This chain links TRBV4-1 with TRBJ2-3; 7 bases fit TRBD2. The CDR3 loop spans 14 amino acids. Trimming cost V 1 base and J 8 bases; bases outside gene matches: 6. From germline, CDR1 is MGHRA and CDR2 YSYEKL. This CDR3 reads CASSQASGGSTQYF. In DNA, the CDR3 is TGCGCCAGCAGCCAAGCTAGCGGTGGTTCTACGCAGTATTTT.

This clonotype was found once. The junction and the germline gene differ at one end; a read error may be behind it. The rearrangement uses TRBV7-2 and TRBJ2-5; the D gene is possibly TRBD2 (7 bases). The germline gives CDR1 SGHTA, CDR2 FQGNSA. The CDR3 covers 16 residues. The CDR3 nucleotides are TGTGCCAGCGGGGGTAGGGGGGGGGGCGGCACAGATACCCAGTATTTC. It is translated as CASGGRGGGGTDTQYF.

The V gene is TRBV7-6, the J gene TRBJ2-1; D may correspond to TRBD1 or TRBD2 (5 bases each). V gave up 6 bases and J gave up 5 bases, with 14 bases separating them. The germline V gene has CDR1 SGHVS and CDR2 FNYEAQ. The CDR3 totals 14 residues. The CDR3 region has the DNA TGTGCCAGCAGTAGAGGGACCGCCAACAATGAGCAGTTCTTC. It translates to CASSRGTANNEQFF.

This clonotype was seen ten or more times. This chain links TRBV7-6 with TRBJ2-7; 10 nucleotides line up with TRBD2. CDR3 length: 14 amino acids. After removal of 5 bases from V and 4 bases from J, the junction contained 5 bases not matched to a gene. The germline V gene has CDR1 SGHVS and CDR2 FNYEAQ. CDR3 protein: CASSPLAGVYEQYF. The CDR3 DNA sequence: TGTGCCAGCAGCCCCCTAGCGGGGGTTTACGAGCAGTACTTC.

This clonotype appeared once. A junction boundary mismatches the germline segment, possibly from a read error. The chain has TRBV10-2 and TRBJ2-3; D is possibly TRBD1 (8 bases). The CDR3 runs 14 residues. Germline V gene data show CDR1 as WSHSY and CDR2 as SAAADI. In DNA form, the CDR3 reads TGTGCGGGCAACAGGGGGGGTAATACAGATACGCAGTATTTT. This codes for CAGNRGGNTDTQYF.

This clonotype was seen a single time. At one end, the junction sequence differs from germline, possibly due to a read error. This chain links TRBV7-2 with TRBJ2-3; D possibly corresponds to TRBD1 (6 bases). The CDR3 has 13 residues. Germline-derived CDR1 and CDR2 are SGHTA and FQGNSA. The CDR3 protein is CARGRRHTNTQYF. As DNA, the CDR3 is TGCGCCAGGGGCCGGAGACACACAAACACGCAGTACTTT.

Of note for this clonotype: A junction end diverges from the germline sequence, so it may reflect a read error. The chain carries TRBV7-6 and TRBJ2-3; perhaps TRBD1 as D (5 bases). The CDR3 length is 16 residues. CDR1 is SGHVS, CDR2 FNYEAQ, per germline. CDR3: CASSLEGIRAENTQYF. As DNA, the CDR3 is TGTGCCAGCAGCTTAGAGGGGATTAGGGCGGAAAATACGCAGTATTTC. Full variable domain (missing parts from reference TRBV7-6 and TRBJ2-3): GAGVSQSPRYKVTKRGQDVALRCDPISGHVSLYWYRQALGQGPEFLTYFNYEAQQDKSGLPNDRFSAERPEGSISTLTIQRTEQRDSAMYRCASSLEGIRAENTQYFGPGTRLTVL.

This clonotype was detected ten times or more. This chain uses TRBV7-8 with TRBJ2-7; D may be TRBD2 (5 bases). The CDR3 has 13 residues. Germline CDR1 is SGHVS and CDR2 is FQNEAQ. Trimming removed 5 bases at V and 0 bases at J, with 8 bases between. As DNA, the CDR3 is TGTGCCAGCAGCGAGGACTTCTCCTACGAGCAGTACTTC. It specifies CASSEDFSYEQYF.

This clonotype has just a few counts. The rearrangement links TRBV7-8 to TRBJ2-3; perhaps TRBD2 as D (7 bases). CDR1 is SGHVS and CDR2 is FQNEAQ in the germline V gene. Trimming removed 6 bases at V and 9 bases at J, with 25 bases between. This CDR3 is built from 16 residues. The CDR3 region is CASRGLGGGPGETQYF. CDR3 nucleotides: TGTGCCAGCAGGGGGCTAGGGGGGGGGCCCGGTGAGACGCAGTATTTT.

This chain joins TRBV7-6 and TRBJ1-1, with 9 bases aligning to TRBD1. Per germline, CDR1 SGHVS and CDR2 FNYEAQ. With 6 bases clipped from V and 5 bases from J, the junction kept 10 bases outside the gene matches. There are 15 residues in the CDR3. CDR3 nucleotides: TGTGCCAGCAGTCCCCGGACAGGGGCGGTTACTGAAGCTTTCTTT. This codes for CASSPRTGAVTEAFF.

CDR3 protein: CAWRRSYEQYF. The CDR3 nucleotides are TGTGCCTGGAGACGTTCCTACGAGCAGTACTTC. The chain has TRBV30 and TRBJ2-1; D is unclear. The J call is uncertain, as TRBJ2-7 better fits the DNA end. CDR3 length: 11 residues. Germline V gene lookup returns CDR1 GTSNPN and CDR2 SVGIG (reference sequence).

This rearrangement joins TRBV5-4 to TRBJ1-4; D is uncertain. The CDR3 covers 14 residues. Germline V CDR1 and CDR2: SGHNT, YYREEE (reference sequence). Trimming removed 4 bases at V and 0 bases at J, with 7 bases between. The CDR3 region is CASSPTTTNEKLFF. In DNA, the CDR3 is TGTGCCAGCAGCCCGACAACAACTAATGAAAAACTGTTTTTT.

As for this clonotype: One end of the junction does not line up with germline, which may come from a read error. For the CDR3, the DNA is TGTGCCAGGCTCGGGGGGGGGTTCACAGAGACCCAGTACTTT. This sequence encodes CARLGGGFTETQYF. V usage is TRBV7-6 and J usage is TRBJ2-5, with TRBD2 matching over 8 bases. The CDR3 totals 14 residues. Germline V gives CDR1 SGHVS, CDR2 FNYEAQ.

This clonotype was observed at least ten times. J is TRBJ1-1 and V is TRBV12-3 or TRBV12-4, with D possibly TRBD1 on 5 matching bases. V lost 7 bases and J lost 5, with 14 bases in between. This CDR3 comprises 13 residues. CDR3 DNA: TGTGCCAGCACCCGGGACCTGAGGACTGAAGCTTTCTTT. It is translated as CASTRDLRTEAFF.

Ten or more counts support this clonotype. A clone one base away is much larger, so this may be a read error. The V and J genes are TRBV7-8 and TRBJ2-5; D unclear. The CDR3 is made up of 12 amino acids. In germline, CDR1 is SGHVS, CDR2 FQNEAQ. V was clipped by 5 bases and J by 11 bases, with 15 bases between them. The CDR3 DNA sequence: TGTGCCAGCAGCAGCTGGAACAATGAGCAGTACTTC. Its protein is CASSSWNNEQYF.

This clonotype was seen many times. V and J are TRBV7-2 and TRBJ1-3; D not certain. The CDR3 runs 16 residues. The V and J ends lost 2 bases and 1 base respectively, with 12 bases between them. The germline V gene has CDR1 SGHTA and CDR2 FQGNSA. CDR3 nucleotides: TGTGCCAGCAGCTTAAACGATGGTCTATCTGGAAACACCATATATTTT. Translating gives CASSLNDGLSGNTIYF.

This clonotype came up many times. Being one base from a much bigger clone, this may be a read error. The chain has TRBV6-5 and TRBJ2-1; unclear D gene. Germline V gives CDR1 MNHEY, CDR2 SVGAGI. This CDR3 comprises 13 residues. The V and J ends lost 0 bases and 10 bases respectively, with 10 bases between them. CDR3 sequence: CASSYSRYYEQFF. CDR3 in DNA: TGTGCCAGCAGTTACTCGAGGTACTACGAGCAGTTCTTC.

V and J are TRBV5-6 and TRBJ2-5; TRBD1 or TRBD2 may be the D gene (6 bases each). The DNA end is a closer match to TRBJ2-7, so the J assignment may be wrong. CDR1 is SGHDT, CDR2 YYEEEE, per germline. The CDR3 has 12 residues. As DNA, the CDR3 is TGTGCCAGCAGCCTACAGGGAGGCGAGCAGTACTTC. Amino acids: CASSLQGGEQYF.

The count of this clonotype is one. An end of the junction does not agree with germline; a read error may underlie this. The gene calls are TRBV11-2 and TRBJ2-3, with TRBD2 matching 8 bases. The CDR3 sequence is 16 residues long. The germline CDR1 and CDR2 sequences are SGHAT and FQNNGV. DNA for the CDR3: TGTGCCAGCAGCGTAGGGGCGGGGGGTGTCAAAGATACGCAGTATTTC. Its protein product is CASSVGAGGVKDTQYF.

This clonotype was detected many times. V usage is TRBV7-2 and J usage is TRBJ2-1; the D is unclear. V was shortened by 6 bases and J by 4 bases, with 13 bases between the two germline ends. The CDR3 length is 14 residues. Germline CDR1 is SGHTA and CDR2 is FQGNSA. CDR3 in amino acids: CASSIGAEYNEQFF. The CDR3 DNA follows: TGTGCCAGCAGTATAGGCGCGGAGTACAATGAGCAGTTCTTC.